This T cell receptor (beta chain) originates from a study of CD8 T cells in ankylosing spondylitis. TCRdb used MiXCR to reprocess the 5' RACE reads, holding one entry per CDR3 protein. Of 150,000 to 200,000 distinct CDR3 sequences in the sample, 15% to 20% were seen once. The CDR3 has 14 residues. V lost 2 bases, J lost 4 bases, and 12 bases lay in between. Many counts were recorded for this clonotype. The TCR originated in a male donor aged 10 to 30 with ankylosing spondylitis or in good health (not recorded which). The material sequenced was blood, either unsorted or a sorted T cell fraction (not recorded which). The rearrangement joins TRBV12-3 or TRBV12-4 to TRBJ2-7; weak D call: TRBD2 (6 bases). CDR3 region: CASSLSTSYYEQYF. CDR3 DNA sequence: TGTGCCAGCAGTTTAAGTACTAGCTATTACGAGCAGTACTTC.